This entry describes one T cell receptor (beta chain). The data are from a study of blood T cell repertoires in COVID-19. Across the whole study: Whether acute or convalescent, the COVID-19 samples came from the United States, Italy and Spain. The analysed material was cDNA or gDNA that came from T cells, B-cell-depleted T cells, or PBMCs.

Patients from Seattle were sampled longitudinally, starting during active infection. In germline, CDR1 is SEHNR, CDR2 FQNEAQ (reference sequence). This CDR3 is 14 amino acids long. Losses at the gene ends were 5 bases for V and 3 bases for J; bases not matched to a gene: 6. The authors' processing: Cell counts per sample came from amplifying reference gene primers. Here immunoSEQ multiplex PCR was the method, and the copy in TCRdb shows in-frame clones only, minus some. The V and J calls and clone size are taken from that table; D and trimming were inferred from the DNA. The repertoire holds around 190,000 clones, with around 79% as singletons.

The chain joins TRBV7-9 to TRBJ1-1; 7 positions agree with TRBD1. This sequence was found in a woman between 35 and 50 years old with COVID-19, enrolled during active disease. The sequenced sample was peripheral blood. DNA for the CDR3: TGTGCCAGCAGCCGTATTCAGGGGGACACTGAAGCTTTCTTT. It yields the protein CASSRIQGDTEAFF.